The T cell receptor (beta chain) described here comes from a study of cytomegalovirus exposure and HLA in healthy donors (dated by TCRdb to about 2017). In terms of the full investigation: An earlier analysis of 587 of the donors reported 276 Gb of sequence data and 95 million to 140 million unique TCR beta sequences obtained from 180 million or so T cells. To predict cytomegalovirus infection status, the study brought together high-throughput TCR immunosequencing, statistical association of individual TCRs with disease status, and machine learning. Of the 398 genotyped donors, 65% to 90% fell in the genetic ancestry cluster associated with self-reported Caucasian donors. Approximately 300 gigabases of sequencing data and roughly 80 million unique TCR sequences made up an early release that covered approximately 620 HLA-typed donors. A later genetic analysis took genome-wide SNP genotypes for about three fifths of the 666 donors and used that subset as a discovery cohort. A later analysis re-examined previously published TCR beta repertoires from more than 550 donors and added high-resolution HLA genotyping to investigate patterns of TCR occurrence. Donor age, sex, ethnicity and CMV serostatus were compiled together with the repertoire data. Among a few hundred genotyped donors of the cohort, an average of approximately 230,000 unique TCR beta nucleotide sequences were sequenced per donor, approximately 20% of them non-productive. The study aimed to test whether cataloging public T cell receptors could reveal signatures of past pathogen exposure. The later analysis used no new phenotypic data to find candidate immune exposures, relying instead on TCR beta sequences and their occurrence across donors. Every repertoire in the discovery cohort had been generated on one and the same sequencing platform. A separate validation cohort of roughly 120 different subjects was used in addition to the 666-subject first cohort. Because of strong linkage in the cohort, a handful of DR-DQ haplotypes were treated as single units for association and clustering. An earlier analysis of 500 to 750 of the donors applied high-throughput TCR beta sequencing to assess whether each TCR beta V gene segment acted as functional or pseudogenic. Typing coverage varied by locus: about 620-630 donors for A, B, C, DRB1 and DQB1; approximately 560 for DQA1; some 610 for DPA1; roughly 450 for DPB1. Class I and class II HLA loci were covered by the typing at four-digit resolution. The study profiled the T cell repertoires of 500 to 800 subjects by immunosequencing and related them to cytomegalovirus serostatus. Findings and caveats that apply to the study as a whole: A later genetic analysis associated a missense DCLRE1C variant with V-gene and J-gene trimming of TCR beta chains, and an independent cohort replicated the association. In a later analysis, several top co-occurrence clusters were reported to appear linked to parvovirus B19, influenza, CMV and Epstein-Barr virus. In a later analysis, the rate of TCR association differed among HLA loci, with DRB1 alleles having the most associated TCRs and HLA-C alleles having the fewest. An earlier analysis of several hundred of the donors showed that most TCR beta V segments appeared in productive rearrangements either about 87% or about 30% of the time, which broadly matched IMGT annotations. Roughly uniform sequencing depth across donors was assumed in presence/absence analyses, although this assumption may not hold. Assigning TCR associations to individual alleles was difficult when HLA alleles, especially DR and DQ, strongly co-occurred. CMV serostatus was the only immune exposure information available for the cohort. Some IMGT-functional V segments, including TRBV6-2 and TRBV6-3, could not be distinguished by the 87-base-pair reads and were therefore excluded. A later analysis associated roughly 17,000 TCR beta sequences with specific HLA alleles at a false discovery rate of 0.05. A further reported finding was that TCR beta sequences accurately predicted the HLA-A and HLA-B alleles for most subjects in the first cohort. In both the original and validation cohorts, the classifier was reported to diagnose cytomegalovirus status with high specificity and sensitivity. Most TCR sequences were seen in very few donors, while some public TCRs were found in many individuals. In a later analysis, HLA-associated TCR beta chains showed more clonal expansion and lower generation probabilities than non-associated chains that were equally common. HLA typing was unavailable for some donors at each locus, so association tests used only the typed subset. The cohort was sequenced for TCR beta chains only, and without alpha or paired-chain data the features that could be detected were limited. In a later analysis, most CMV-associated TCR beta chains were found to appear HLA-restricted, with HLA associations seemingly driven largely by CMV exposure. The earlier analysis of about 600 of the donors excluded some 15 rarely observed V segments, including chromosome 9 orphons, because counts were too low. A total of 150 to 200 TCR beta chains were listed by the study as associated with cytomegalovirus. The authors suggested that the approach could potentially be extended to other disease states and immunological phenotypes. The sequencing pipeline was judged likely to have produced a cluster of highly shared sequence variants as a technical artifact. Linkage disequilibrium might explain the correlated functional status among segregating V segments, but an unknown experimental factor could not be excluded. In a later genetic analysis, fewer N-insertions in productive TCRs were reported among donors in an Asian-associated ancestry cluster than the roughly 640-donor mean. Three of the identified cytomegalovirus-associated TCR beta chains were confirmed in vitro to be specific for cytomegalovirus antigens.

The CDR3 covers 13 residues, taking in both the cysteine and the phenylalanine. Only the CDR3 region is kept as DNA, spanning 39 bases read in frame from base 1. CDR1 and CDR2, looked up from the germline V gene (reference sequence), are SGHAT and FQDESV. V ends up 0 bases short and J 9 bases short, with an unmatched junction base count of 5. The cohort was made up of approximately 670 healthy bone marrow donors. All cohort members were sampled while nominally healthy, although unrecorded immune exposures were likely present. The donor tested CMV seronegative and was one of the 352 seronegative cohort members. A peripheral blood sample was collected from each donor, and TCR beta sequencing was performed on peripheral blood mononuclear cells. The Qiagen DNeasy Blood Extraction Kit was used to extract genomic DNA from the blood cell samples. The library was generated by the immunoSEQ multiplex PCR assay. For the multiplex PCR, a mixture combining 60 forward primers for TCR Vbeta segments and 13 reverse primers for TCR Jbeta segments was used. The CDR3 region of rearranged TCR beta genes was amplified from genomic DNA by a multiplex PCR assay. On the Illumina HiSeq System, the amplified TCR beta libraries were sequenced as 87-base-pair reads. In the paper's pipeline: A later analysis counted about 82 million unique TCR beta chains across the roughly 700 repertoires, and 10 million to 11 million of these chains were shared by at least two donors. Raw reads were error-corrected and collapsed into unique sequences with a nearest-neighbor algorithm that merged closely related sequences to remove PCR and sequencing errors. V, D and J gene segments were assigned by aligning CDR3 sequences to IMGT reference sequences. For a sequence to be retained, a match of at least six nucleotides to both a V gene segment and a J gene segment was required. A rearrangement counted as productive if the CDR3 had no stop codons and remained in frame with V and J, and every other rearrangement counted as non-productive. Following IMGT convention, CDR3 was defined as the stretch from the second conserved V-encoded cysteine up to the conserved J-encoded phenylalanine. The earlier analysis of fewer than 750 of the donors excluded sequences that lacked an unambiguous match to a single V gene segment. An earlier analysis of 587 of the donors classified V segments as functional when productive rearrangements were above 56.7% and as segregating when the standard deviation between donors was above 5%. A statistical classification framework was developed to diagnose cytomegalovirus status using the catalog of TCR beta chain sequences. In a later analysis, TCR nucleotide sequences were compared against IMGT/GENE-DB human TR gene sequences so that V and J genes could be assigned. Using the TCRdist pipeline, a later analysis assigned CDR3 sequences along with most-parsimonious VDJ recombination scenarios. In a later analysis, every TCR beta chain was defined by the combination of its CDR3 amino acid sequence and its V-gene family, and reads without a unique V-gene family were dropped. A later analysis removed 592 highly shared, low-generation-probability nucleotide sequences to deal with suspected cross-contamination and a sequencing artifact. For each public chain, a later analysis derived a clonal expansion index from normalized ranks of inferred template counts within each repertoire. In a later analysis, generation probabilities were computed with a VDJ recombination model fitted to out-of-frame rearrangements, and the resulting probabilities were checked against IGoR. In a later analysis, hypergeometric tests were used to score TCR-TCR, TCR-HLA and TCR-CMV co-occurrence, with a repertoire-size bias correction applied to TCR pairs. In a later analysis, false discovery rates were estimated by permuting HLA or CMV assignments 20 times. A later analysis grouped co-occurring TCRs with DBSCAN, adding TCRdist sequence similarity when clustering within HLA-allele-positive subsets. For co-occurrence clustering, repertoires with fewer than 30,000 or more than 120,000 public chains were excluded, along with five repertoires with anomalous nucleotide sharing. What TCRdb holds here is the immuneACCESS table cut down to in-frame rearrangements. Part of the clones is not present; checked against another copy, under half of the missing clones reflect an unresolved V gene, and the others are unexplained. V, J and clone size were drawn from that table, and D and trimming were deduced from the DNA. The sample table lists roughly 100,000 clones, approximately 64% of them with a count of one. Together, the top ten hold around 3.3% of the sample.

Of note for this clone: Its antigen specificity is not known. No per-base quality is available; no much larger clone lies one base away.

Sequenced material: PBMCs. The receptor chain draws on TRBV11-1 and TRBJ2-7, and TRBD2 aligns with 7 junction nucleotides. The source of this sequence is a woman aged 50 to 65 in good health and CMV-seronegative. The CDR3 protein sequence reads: CASSLALGEGQYF. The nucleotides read TGTGCCAGCAGCTTAGCGTTAGGGGAGGGGCAGTACTTC.